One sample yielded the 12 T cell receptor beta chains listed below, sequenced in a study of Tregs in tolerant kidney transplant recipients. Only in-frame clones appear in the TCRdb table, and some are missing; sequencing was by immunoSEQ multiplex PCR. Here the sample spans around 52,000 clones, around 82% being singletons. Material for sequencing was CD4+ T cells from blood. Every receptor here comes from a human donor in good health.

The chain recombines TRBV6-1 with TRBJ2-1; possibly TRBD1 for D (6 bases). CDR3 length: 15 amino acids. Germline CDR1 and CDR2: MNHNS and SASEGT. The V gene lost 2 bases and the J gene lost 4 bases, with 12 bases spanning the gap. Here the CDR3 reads CASSESVRGYNEQFF. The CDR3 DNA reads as TGTGCCAGCAGTGAATCGGTCAGGGGATACAATGAGCAGTTCTTC.

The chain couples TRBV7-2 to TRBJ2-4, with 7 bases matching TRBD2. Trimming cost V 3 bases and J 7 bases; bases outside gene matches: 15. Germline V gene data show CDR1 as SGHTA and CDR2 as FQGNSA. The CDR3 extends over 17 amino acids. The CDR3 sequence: CASSFFTSAYPGNIQYF. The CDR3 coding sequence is TGTGCCAGCAGCTTCTTCACTAGCGCCTACCCGGGTAACATTCAGTACTTC.

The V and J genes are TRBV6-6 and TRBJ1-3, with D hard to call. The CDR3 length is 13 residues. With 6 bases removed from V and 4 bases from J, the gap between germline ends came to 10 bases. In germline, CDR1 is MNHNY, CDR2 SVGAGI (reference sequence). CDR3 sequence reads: CASRLALGNTIYF. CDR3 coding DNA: TGTGCCAGCAGGCTCGCTTTGGGAAACACCATATATTTT.

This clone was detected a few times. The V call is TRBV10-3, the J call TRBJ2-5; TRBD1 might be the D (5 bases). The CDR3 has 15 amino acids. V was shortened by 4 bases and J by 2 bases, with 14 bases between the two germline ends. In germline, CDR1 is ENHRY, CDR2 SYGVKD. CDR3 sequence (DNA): TGTGCCATCAGTGCTTCAGGGCCAGAGCAAGAGACCCAGTACTTC. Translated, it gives CAISASGPEQETQYF.

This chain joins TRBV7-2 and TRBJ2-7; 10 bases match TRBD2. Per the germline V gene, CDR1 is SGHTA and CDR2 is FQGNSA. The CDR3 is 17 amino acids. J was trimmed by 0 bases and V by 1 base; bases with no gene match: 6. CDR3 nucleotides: TGTGCCAGCAGCTTAGATGGGACTAGCGCAACCTCCTACGAGCAGTACTTC. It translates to CASSLDGTSATSYEQYF.

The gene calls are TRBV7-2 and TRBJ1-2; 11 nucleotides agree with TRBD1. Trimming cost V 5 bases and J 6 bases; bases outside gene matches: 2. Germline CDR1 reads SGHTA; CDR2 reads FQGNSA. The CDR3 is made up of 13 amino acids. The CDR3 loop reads CASSQDRGHGYTF. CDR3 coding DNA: TGTGCCAGCAGCCAGGACAGGGGGCATGGCTACACCTTC.

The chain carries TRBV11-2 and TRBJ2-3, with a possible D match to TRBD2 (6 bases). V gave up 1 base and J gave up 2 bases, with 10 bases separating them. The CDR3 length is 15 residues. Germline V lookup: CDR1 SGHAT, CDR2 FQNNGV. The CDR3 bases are TGTGCCAGCAGCTTAGTGGCGGGAACCACAGATACGCAGTATTTT. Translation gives CASSLVAGTTDTQYF. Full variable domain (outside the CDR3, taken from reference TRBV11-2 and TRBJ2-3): EAGVAQSPRYKIIEKRQSVAFWCNPISGHATLYWYQQILGQGPKLLIQFQNNGVVDDSQLPKDRFSAERLKGVDSTLKIQPAKLEDSAVYLCASSLVAGTTDTQYFGPGTRLTVL.

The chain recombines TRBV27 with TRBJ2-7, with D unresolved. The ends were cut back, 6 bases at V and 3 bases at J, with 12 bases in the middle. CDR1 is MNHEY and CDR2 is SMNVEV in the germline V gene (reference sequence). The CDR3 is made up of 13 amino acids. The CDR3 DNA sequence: TGTGCCAGCAGGGATTTCGGTAACTACGAGCAGTACTTC. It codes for CASRDFGNYEQYF.

The CDR3 reads CATSRDRSGRAEQFF. For the CDR3, the DNA is TGTGCCACCAGCAGAGATAGAAGCGGGAGAGCTGAGCAGTTCTTC. The rearrangement links TRBV15 to TRBJ2-1; TRBD2 matches 8 bases. J gave up 9 bases and V 0 bases, and 7 bases lay outside the gene matches. CDR1 and CDR2 (germline): LNHNV, YYDKDF (reference sequence). The CDR3 spans 15 residues.

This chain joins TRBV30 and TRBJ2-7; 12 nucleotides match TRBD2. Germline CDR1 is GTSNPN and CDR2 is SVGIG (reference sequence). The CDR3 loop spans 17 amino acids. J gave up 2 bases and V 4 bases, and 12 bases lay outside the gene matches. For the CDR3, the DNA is TGTGCCTGGACCTCCGGGAGGACTAGCGGGATTACCTACGAGCAGTACTTC. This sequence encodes CAWTSGRTSGITYEQYF.

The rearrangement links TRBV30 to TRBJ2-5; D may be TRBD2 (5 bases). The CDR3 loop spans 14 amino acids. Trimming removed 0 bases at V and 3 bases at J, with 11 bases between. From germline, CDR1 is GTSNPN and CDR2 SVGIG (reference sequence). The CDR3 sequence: CAWSVQSGEETQYF. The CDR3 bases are TGTGCCTGGAGTGTACAGTCCGGGGAAGAGACCCAGTACTTC.

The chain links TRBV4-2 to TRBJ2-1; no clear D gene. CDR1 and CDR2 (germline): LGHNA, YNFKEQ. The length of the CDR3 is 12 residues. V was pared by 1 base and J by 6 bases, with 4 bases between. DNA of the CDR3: TGTGCCAGCAGCCAAGCAGGCAATGAGCAGTTCTTC. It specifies CASSQAGNEQFF.